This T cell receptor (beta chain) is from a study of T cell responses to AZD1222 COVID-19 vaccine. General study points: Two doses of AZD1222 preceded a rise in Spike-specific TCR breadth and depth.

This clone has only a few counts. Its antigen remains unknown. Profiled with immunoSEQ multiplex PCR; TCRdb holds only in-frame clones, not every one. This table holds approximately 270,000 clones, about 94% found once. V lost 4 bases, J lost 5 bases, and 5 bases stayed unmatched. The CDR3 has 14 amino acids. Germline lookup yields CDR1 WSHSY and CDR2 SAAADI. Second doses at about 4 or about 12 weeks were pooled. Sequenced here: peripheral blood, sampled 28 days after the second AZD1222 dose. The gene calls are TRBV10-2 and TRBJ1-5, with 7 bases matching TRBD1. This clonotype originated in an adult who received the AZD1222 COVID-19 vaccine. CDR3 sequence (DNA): TGCGCCAGCAGTGCCGACAGGGCGGATCAGCCCCAGCATTTT. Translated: CASSADRADQPQHF.